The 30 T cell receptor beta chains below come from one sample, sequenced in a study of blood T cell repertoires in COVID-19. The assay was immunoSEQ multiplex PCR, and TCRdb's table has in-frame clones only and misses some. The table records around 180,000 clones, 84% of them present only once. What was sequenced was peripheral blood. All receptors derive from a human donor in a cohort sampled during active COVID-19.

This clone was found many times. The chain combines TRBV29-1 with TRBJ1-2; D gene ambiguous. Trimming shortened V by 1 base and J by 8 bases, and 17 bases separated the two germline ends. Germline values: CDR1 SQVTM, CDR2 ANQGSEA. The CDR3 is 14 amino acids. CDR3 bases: TGCAGCGTTGAAGGCGGGGAAGGGCTGCGCGGCTACACCTTC. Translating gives CSVEGGEGLRGYTF.

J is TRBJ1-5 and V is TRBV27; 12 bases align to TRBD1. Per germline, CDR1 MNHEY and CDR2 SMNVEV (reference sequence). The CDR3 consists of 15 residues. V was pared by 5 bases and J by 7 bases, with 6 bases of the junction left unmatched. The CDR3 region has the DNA TGTGCCAGCAGTCAGGGGACAGGGGGCAGGCAGCCCCAGCATTTT. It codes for CASSQGTGGRQPQHF.

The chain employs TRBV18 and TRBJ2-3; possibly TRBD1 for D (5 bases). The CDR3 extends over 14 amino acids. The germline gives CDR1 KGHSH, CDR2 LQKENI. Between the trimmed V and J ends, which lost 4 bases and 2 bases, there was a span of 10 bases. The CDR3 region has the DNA TGTGCCAGCTCACTACAGGACGACACAGATACGCAGTATTTT. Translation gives CASSLQDDTDTQYF.

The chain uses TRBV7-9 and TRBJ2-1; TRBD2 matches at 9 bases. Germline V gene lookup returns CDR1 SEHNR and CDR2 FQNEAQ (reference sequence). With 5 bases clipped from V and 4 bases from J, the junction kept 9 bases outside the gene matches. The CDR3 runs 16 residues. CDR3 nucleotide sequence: TGTGCCAGCAGCCCGCCGCCTAGCGGGGAGTACAATGAGCAGTTCTTC. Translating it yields CASSPPPSGEYNEQFF. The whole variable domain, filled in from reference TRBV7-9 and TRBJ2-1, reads DTGVSQNPRHKITKRGQNVTFRCDPISEHNRLYWYRQTLGQGPEFLTYFQNEAQLEKSRLLSDRFSAERPKGSFSTLEIQRTEQGDSAMYLCASSPPPSGEYNEQFFGPGTRLTVL.

CDR3 protein: CASSRRDPGGGASDTQYF. CDR3 coding DNA: TGTGCCAGCAGCCGGAGAGATCCGGGCGGGGGGGCGTCAGATACGCAGTATTTT. The chain recombines TRBV11-3 with TRBJ2-3; 9 bases fit TRBD2. Germline CDR1 is SGHNT and CDR2 is YENEEA. The J segment lost 4 bases and the V segment lost 5 bases, leaving 16 bases of the junction unmatched. The CDR3 is 18 amino acids.

This CDR3 reads CASSPGVTSSYNEQFF. Here the CDR3 DNA reads TGCGCCAGCAGCCCAGGTGTCACGAGCTCCTACAATGAGCAGTTCTTC. This chain links TRBV5-1 with TRBJ2-1; unclear D gene. This CDR3 has 16 amino acids. Trimming pared 4 bases from V and 0 bases from J, leaving 14 bases between. Germline V gene sequence: CDR1 SGHRS, CDR2 YFSETQ.

For the CDR3, the DNA is TGTGCCAGCAGCCAAAACATCGCCGGGGATGGAAACACCATATATTTT. Amino acids: CASSQNIAGDGNTIYF. The chain carries TRBV3-1 (or the pseudogene TRBV3-2) and TRBJ1-3, with D unresolved. This CDR3 has 16 amino acids. CDR1 LGHDT and CDR2 YNNKEL come from the germline V gene (reference sequence). Trimming left V 2 bases short and J 3 bases short, with 14 bases between.

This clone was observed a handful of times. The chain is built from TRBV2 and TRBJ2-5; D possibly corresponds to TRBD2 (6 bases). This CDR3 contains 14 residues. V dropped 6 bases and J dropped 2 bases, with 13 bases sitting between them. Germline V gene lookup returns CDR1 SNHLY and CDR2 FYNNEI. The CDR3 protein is CASRPLAAQETQYF. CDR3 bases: TGTGCCAGCAGGCCACTAGCAGCACAAGAGACCCAGTACTTC.

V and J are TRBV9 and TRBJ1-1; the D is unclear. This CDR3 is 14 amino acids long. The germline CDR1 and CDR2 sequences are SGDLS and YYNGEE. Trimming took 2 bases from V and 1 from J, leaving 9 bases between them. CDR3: CASSVLSENTEAFF. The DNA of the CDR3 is TGTGCCAGCAGCGTTCTGTCAGAGAACACTGAAGCTTTCTTT.

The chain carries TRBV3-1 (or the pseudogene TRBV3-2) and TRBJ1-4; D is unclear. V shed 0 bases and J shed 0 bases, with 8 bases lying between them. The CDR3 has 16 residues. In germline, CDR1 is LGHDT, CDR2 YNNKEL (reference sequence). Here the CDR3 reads CASSQDREATNEKLFF. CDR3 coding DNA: TGTGCCAGCAGCCAAGATCGGGAAGCAACTAATGAAAAACTGTTTTTT.

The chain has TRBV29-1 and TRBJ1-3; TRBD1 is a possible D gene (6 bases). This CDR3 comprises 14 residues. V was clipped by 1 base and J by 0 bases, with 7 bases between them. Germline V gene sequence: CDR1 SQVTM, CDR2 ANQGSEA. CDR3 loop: CSVEGGPSGNTIYF. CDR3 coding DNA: TGCAGCGTTGAAGGGGGGCCCTCTGGAAACACCATATATTTT.

CDR3 sequence (DNA): TGTGCCAGCAGCCAAGATATGGGTACAGCGGCCTACGAGCAGTACTTC. Translation: CASSQDMGTAAYEQYF. The chain carries TRBV3-1 (or the pseudogene TRBV3-2) and TRBJ2-7; possible D gene TRBD2, 5 bases. Per germline, CDR1 LGHDT and CDR2 YNNKEL (reference sequence). The V and J ends lost 0 bases and 2 bases respectively, with 14 bases between them. The CDR3 loop spans 16 amino acids.

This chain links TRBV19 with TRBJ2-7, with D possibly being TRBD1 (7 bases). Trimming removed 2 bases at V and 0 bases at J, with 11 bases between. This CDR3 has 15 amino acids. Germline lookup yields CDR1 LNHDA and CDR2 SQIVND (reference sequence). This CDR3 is CASSISGDSSYEQYF. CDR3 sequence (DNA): TGTGCCAGTAGTATATCGGGGGACAGCTCCTACGAGCAGTACTTC.

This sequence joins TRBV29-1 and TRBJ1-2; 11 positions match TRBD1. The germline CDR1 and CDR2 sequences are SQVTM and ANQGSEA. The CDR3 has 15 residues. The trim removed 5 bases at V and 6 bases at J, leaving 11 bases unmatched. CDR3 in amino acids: CSVWGGQGAPDGYTF. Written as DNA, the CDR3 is TGCAGCGTTTGGGGTGGACAGGGGGCGCCTGATGGCTACACCTTC.

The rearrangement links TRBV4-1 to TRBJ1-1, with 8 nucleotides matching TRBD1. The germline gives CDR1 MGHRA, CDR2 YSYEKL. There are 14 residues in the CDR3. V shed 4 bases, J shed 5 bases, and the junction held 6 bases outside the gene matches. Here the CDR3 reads CASSLDRGTTEAFF. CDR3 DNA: TGCGCCAGCAGCCTCGACAGGGGTACGACTGAAGCTTTCTTT.

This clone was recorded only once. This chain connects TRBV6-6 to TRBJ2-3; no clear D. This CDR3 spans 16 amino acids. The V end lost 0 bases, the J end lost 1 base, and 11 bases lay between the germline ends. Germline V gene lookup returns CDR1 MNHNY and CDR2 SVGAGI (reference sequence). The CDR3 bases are TGTGCCAGCAGTTACTCCTCCGAGGCAGGCACAGATACGCAGTATTTT. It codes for CASSYSSEAGTDTQYF.

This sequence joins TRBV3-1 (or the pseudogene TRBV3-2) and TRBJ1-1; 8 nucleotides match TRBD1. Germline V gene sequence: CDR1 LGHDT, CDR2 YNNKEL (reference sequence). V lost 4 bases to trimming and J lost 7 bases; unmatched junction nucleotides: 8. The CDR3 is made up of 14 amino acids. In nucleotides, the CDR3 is TGTGCCAGCAGCCCTATGAAGACAGGGGTTGAAGCTTTCTTT. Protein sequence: CASSPMKTGVEAFF.

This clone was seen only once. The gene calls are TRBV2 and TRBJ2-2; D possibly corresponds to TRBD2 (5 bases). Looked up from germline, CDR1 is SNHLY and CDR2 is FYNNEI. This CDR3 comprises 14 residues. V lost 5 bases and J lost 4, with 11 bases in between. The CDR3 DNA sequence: TGTGCCAGCAGTCTAAACGCGGGCACCGGGGAGCTGTTTTTT. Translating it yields CASSLNAGTGELFF.

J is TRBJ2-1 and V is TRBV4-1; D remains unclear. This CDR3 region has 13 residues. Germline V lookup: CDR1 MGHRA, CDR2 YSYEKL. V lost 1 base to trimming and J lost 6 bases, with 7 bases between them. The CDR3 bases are TGCGCCAGCAGCCAAGGACTCTCCAATGAGCAGTTCTTC. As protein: CASSQGLSNEQFF.

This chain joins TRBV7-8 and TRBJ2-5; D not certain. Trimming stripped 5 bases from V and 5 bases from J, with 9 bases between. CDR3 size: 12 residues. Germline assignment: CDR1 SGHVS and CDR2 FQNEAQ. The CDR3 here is CASSRPSETQYF. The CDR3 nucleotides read TGTGCCAGCAGCCGCCCTTCTGAGACCCAGTACTTC.

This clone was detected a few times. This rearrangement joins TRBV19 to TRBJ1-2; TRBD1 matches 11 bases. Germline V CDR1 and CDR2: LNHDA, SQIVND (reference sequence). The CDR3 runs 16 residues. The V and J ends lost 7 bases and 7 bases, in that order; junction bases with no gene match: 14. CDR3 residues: CASTELTGQGVRGYTF. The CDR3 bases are TGTGCCAGTACCGAACTCACGGGACAGGGGGTCCGTGGCTACACCTTC.

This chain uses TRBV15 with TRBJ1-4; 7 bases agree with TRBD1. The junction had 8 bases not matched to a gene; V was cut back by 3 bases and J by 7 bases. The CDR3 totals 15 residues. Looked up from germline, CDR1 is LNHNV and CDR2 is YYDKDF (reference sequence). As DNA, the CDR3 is TGTGCCACCAGCAGTACGACAGGGACAGCTGAAAAACTGTTTTTT. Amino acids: CATSSTTGTAEKLFF.

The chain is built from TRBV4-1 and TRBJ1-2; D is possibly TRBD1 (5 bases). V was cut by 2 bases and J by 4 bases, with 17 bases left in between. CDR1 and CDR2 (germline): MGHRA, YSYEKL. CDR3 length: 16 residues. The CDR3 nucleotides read TGCGCCAGCAGCCAATCCGCGGGGGGAAATAGCTATGGCTACACCTTC. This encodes CASSQSAGGNSYGYTF.

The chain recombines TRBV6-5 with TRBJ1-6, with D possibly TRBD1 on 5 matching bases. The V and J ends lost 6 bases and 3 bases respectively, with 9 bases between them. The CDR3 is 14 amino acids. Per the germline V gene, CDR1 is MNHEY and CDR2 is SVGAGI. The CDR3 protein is CASSKTDYNSPLHF. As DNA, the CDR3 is TGTGCCAGCAGCAAGACAGACTATAATTCACCCCTCCACTTT.

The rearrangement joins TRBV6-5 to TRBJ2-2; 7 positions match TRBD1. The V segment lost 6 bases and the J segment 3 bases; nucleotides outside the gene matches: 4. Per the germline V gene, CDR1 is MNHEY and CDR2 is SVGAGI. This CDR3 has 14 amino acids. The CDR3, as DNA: TGTGCCAGCAGCGCTACAGGGGACACCGGGGAGCTGTTTTTT. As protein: CASSATGDTGELFF.

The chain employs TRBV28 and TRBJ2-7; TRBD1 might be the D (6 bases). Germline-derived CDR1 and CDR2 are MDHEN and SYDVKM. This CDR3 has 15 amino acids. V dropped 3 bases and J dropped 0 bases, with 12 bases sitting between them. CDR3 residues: CASSFPGTRSYEQYF. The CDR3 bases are TGTGCCAGCAGTTTTCCCGGGACACGCTCCTACGAGCAGTACTTC.

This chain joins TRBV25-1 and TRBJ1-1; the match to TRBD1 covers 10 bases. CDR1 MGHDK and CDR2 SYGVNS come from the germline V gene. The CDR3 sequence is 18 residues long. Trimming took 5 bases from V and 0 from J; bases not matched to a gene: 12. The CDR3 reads CASSYPSGTGEVNTEAFF. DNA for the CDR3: TGTGCCAGCAGTTACCCATCCGGGACAGGGGAGGTGAACACTGAAGCTTTCTTT.

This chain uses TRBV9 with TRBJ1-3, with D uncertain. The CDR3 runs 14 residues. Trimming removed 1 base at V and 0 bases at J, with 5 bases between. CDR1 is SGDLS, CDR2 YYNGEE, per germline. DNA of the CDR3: TGTGCCAGCAGCGTAACCAGCTCTGGAAACACCATATATTTT. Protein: CASSVTSSGNTIYF.

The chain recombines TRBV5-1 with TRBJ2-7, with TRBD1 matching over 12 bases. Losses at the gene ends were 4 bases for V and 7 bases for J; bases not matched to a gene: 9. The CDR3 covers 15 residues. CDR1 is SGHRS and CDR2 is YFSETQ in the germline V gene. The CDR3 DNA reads TGCGCCAGCAGCACCTCCGGGACAGGGGGCGAAGAGCAGTACTTC. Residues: CASSTSGTGGEEQYF.

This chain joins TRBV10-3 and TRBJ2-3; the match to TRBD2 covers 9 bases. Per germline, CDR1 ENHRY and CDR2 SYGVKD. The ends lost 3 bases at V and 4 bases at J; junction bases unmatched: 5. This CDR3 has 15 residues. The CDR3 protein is CAISDWAGGADTQYF. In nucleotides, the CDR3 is TGTGCCATCAGTGACTGGGCGGGGGGGGCAGATACGCAGTATTTT.